This TCR beta chain appears in the sequencing data of a study of blood T cells in healthy people across ages. Trimming removed 7 bases from V and 2 bases from J; junction bases left unmatched: 6. Germline V gives CDR1 SQVTM, CDR2 ANQGSEA. The CDR3 length is 13 residues. There are a few counts of this clonotype. A sample-barcoded 5' primer and a J-beta primer mix were used in a second PCR of roughly 6 to 11 cycles. Each cDNA molecule carried a tag from a template-switch adaptor that contained 12 random nucleotides. MiXCR was run by TCRdb on the 5' RACE reads, yielding one entry per CDR3 protein. The table includes 650,000 to 1,000,000 distinct CDR3 sequences, roughly 35% detected once.

This clonotype originated in a man aged 18 to 29 in good health. The chain employs TRBV29-1 and TRBJ1-1, with 8 bases identical to TRBD1. Sequencing input: blood. For the CDR3, the DNA is TGCAGCGGGACCCAGGGGGCCAACACTGAAGCTTTCTTT. It translates to CSGTQGANTEAFF. Variable domain in full (rest from reference TRBV29-1 and TRBJ1-1): SAVISQKPSRDICQRGTSLTIQCQVDSQVTMMFWYRQQPGQSLTLIATANQGSEATYESGFVIDKFPISRPNLTFSTLTVSNMSPEDSSIYLCSGTQGANTEAFFGQGTRLTVV.